This TCR beta chain stems from a study of TIL therapy for anti-PD-1-resistant metastatic lung cancer (dated by TCRdb to about 2021). Regarding the research as a whole: Tumors were collected before any PD-1/PD-L1 blockade, after which patients were given nivolumab, and patients who progressed were given lymphodepletion, an infusion of expanded TIL and IL-2. Enrolled patients had a median age of around 49 years (range 38-75) and a median tumor PD-L1 proportion score of less than 7.5%. T cell receptor beta sequencing of tumor and peripheral blood was used to follow clonotypes across the tumor, the expanded TIL product and serial blood samples. A median non-synonymous tumor mutation burden of approximately 1.4 mutations per megabase was determined across the cohort by whole-exome sequencing. Most of the cohort had lung adenocarcinoma, a few tumors were EGFR-mutant and two were ALK-rearranged, and half of the patients were current or former smokers.

To note about this clone: Its antigen specificity is not known. Per-nucleotide qualities are absent, and no much larger clonotype sits a single base away.

Using bias-controlled multiplex PCR with the immunoSEQ v3 hsTCRB kit, the TCR beta CDR3 regions were amplified from genomic DNA. The TCR libraries were sequenced on an Illumina NextSeq 500 to approximately 1.8 million read pairs for survey level or roughly 5-6.5 million read pairs for deep level. As for how the authors treated the data: V, D and J genes were assigned, non-productive sequences were removed, and clonality was reported by immunoSEQ Analyzer software. Repertoires were compared by productive Simpson clonality and by the Morisita overlap index of productive TRB rearrangements between infused TIL and blood. The absolute count of a clonotype in blood was estimated by multiplying the lymphocyte count by the CD3+ fraction and by the productive frequency of the clone. TCRdb holds this immuneACCESS table with in-frame rearrangements only. Some clones are missing; in checked studies, unresolved V genes explain under half, and the rest has no known cause. V, J and clone size are those of that table, while D and trimming were read from the DNA. This sample is represented by 36,000 or so clones; around 79% of them were singletons. The ten most abundant clones make up over 5.5% of the sample.

Broader findings and caveats from the paper: Infused TIL clonotypes partially replaced the baseline peripheral repertoire then decayed over months, with no apparent association between persistence and response. The study protocol defined all tumor marker inferences as exploratory. The cohort was highly selected, including more treatment-naive, never-smoker and oncogene-addicted patients than is typical, which limits generalizability.

The germline V end is reduced by 8 bases and the J end by 5 bases; junction bases left unmatched: 11. The germline V gene yields ENHRY for CDR1 and SYGVKD for CDR2. Reading from cysteine to phenylalanine, the CDR3 counts 14 amino acids. Only CDR3 DNA is held: 42 bases, read in frame from base 1. Per the publication, the time point label means: pre-treatment sample, taken before nivolumab and TIL therapy. Adults with stage 4 NSCLC were enrolled in a dual-center phase I trial from late 2017 to early 2020. The samples were obtained from a phase I trial that was single-arm and open-label and tested tumor-infiltrating lymphocyte therapy combined with nivolumab in advanced non-small cell lung cancer. Mononuclear cells from blood collected in EDTA tubes were isolated on a Ficoll gradient and snap-frozen as pellets, and DNA was then extracted using a Qiagen mini-prep kit.

The chain was built from TRBV10-3 and TRBJ2-5, and 7 junctional nucleotides match TRBD2. The clonotype comes from a person aged 25 to 80 with non-small cell lung cancer. Source: blood, taken at baseline. CDR3 reads: CAIRAGWEGETQYF. The DNA reads as follows: TGTGCCATCCGGGCCGGATGGGAGGGGGAGACCCAGTACTTC.